This passage covers 2 T cell receptor beta chains from one sample sequenced in a study of cytomegalovirus exposure and HLA in healthy donors. 13 Jbeta primers and 60 Vbeta primers were used for the PCR. Profiling relied on immunoSEQ multiplex PCR, and the TCRdb table lists in-frame clones only, not all of them. Here the sample spans some 65,000 clones, roughly 70% being singletons. The sequencing sample was made of PBMCs. All receptors derive from a woman in her thirties in good health and CMV-seronegative.

This clone has more than one count but fewer than ten. This chain links TRBV6-5 with TRBJ1-2; 10 positions match TRBD1. Trimming removed 6 bases from V and 5 bases from J; junction bases left unmatched: 6. The CDR3 is 14 amino acids. CDR1 and CDR2 (germline): MNHEY, SVGAGI. The CDR3 loop reads CASRRQGARYGYTF. In DNA form, the CDR3 reads TGTGCCAGCAGACGACAGGGGGCGAGGTATGGCTACACCTTC.

J is TRBJ2-7 and V is TRBV5-1; D is perhaps TRBD1 (5 bases). V was clipped by 0 bases and J by 3 bases, with 13 bases between them. This CDR3 region has 15 residues. Germline V gives CDR1 SGHRS, CDR2 YFSETQ. CDR3 protein: CASSLGQGLLYEQYF. CDR3 nucleotide sequence: TGCGCCAGCAGCTTGGGGCAGGGCCTGCTCTACGAGCAGTACTTC.